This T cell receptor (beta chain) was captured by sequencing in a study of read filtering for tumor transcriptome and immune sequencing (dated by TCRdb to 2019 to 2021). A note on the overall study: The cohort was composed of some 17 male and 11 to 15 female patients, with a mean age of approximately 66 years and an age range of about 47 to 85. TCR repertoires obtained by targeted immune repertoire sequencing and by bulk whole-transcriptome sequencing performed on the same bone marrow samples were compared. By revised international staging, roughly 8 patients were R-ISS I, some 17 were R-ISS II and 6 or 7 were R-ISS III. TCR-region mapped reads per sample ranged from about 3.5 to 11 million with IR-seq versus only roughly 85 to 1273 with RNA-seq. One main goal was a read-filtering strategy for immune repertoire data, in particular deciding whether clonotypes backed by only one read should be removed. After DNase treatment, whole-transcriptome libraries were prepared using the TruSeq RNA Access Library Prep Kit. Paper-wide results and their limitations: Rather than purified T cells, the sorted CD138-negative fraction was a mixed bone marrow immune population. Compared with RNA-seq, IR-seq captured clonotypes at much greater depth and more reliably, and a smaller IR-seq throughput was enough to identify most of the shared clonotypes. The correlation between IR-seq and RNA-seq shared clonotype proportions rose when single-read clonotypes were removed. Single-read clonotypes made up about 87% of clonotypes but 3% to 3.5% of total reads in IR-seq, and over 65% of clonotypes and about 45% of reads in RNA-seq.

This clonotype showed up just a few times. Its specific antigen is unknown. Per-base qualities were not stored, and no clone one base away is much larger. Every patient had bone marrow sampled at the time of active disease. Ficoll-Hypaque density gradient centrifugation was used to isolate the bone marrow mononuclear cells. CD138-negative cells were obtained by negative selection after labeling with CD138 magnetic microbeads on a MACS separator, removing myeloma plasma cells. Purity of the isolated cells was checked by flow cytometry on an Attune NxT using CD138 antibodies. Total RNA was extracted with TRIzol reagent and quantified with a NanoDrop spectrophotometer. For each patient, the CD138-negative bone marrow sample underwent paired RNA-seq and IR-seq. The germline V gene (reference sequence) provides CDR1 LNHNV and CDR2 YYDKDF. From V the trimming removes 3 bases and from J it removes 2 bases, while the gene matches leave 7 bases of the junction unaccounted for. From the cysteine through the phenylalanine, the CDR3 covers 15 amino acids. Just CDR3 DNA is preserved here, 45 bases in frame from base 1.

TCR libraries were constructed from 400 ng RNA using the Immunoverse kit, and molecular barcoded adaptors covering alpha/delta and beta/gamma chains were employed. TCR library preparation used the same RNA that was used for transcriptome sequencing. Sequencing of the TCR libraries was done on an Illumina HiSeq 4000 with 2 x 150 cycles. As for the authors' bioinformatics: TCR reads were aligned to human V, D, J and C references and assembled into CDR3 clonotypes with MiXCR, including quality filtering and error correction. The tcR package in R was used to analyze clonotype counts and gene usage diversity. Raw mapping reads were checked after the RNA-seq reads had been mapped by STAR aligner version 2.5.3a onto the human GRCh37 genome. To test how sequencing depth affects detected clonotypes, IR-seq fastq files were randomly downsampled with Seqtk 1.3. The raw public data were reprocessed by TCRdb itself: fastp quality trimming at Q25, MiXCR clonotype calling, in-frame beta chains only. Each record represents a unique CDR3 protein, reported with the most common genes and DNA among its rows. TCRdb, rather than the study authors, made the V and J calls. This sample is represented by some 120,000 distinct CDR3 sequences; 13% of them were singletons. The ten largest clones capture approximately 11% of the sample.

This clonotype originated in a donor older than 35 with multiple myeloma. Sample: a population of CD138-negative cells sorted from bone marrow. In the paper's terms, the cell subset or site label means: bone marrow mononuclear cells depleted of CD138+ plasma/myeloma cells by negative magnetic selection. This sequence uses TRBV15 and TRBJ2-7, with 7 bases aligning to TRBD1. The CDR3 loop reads CATSRAGTEAYEQYF. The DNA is TGTGCCACCAGCAGGGCCGGGACAGAGGCCTACGAGCAGTACTTC. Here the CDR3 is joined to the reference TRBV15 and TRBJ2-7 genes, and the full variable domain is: DAMVIQNPRYQVTQFGKPVTLSCSQTLNHNVMYWYQQKSSQAPKLLFHYYDKDFNNEADTPDNFQSRRPNTSFCFLDIRSPGLGDTAMYLCATSRAGTEAYEQYFGPGTRLTVT.